A single sample is the source of the 26 T cell receptor beta chains below, sequenced in a study of regulatory T cells in long-lasting Graves disease. The time point here: persistent/refractory GD, antithyroid drugs over 5 years with positive TRAb. RNA isolated from PBMCs was used to make the TCR library. Researchers made TCR beta libraries by using iRepertoire HTBI primers and running Arm-PCR on CDR3 regions. TCRdb passed the multiplex PCR reads through MiXCR, listing each CDR3 protein once. This sample has 310,000 or so distinct CDR3 sequences, with around 20% found just once. The material was peripheral blood mononuclear cells (PBMCs), obtained when the disease was refractory, from a patient treated with antithyroid drugs. The receptors originated from a female donor with Graves disease.

The V and J genes are TRBV7-8 and TRBJ2-3; D uncertain. The germline V and J ends were trimmed by 3 bases and 3 bases, with 19 bases remaining between them. Per germline, CDR1 SGHVS and CDR2 FQNEAQ. CDR3 length: 17 amino acids. The CDR3 region has the DNA TGTGCCAGCAGCTTCAACCGCTCTCCGGGCAGGACAGATACGCAGTATTTT. Amino acids: CASSFNRSPGRTDTQYF.

V is TRBV18 and J is TRBJ1-6; D is perhaps TRBD1 (5 bases). In germline, CDR1 is KGHSH, CDR2 LQKENI. Trimming took off 7 bases at V and 7 bases at J, with 17 bases between the two ends. The CDR3 is 15 residues long. DNA for the CDR3: TGTGCCAGCTTACGGGACGAACCTCCAAATTCACCCCTCCACTTT. It translates to CASLRDEPPNSPLHF.

The chain recombines TRBV12-3 or TRBV12-4 with TRBJ2-7, with unresolved D. V was shortened by 1 base and J by 1 base, with 14 bases between the two germline ends. The CDR3 has 16 residues. CDR3 nucleotide sequence: TGTGCCAGCAGTTTAGGAGCTGTGGGGTTTTCCTACGAGCAGTACTTC. Amino acids: CASSLGAVGFSYEQYF.

This clonotype occurred many times. CDR3 nucleotides: TGTGCCACCAGTGATTCGGGACGCCAAGAGACCCAGTACTTC. Protein: CATSDSGRQETQYF. V and J are TRBV24-1 and TRBJ2-5; D possibly uses TRBD1 or TRBD2 (5 bases each). Germline loops: CDR1 KGHDR, CDR2 SFDVKD. The CDR3 length is 14 residues. Trimming left V 2 bases short and J 1 base short, with 7 bases between.

This clonotype was detected only a few times. J is TRBJ2-7 and V is TRBV13; D is perhaps TRBD1 (5 bases). CDR3 length: 14 amino acids. V lost 2 bases to trimming and J lost 3 bases, with 11 bases between them. The germline CDR1 and CDR2 sequences are PRHDT and FYEKMQ (reference sequence). This CDR3 reads CASSLSGRVYEQYF. In DNA, the CDR3 is TGTGCCAGCAGCTTATCGGGCAGGGTCTACGAGCAGTACTTC.

This clonotype has at least ten counts. J is TRBJ2-2 and V is TRBV6-5; D is ambiguous. Trimming took off 0 bases at V and 7 bases at J, with 6 bases between the two ends. There are 13 residues in the CDR3. Germline assignment: CDR1 MNHEY and CDR2 SVGAGI. The CDR3 sequence: CASSYSIIGELFF. CDR3 nucleotides: TGTGCCAGCAGTTACTCGATAATCGGGGAGCTGTTTTTT.

This clonotype was seen only a few times. This chain joins TRBV19 and TRBJ1-1; perhaps TRBD1 as D (5 bases). Germline CDR1 LNHDA, CDR2 SQIVND (reference sequence). The V end was cut by 6 bases, the J end by 7 bases, with 18 bases between. The CDR3 is 14 amino acids. The chain's CDR3 is CASRRDRRGYEAFF. The CDR3 bases are TGTGCCAGTAGGCGAGACAGACGGGGCTATGAAGCTTTCTTT.

This rearrangement joins TRBV5-6 to TRBJ1-3; D unclear. CDR3 length equals 13 residues. Deletions cut 0 bases from V and 8 bases from J, with 9 bases between. Germline CDR1 SGHDT, CDR2 YYEEEE. The CDR3 nucleotides are TGTGCCAGCAGCTTGGGACCGGGAGACACCATATATTTT. Encoded protein: CASSLGPGDTIYF.

V and J are TRBV19 and TRBJ2-4; D is tentatively TRBD1 or TRBD2 (7 bases each). CDR3 size: 19 residues. V was pared by 3 bases and J by 1 base, with 22 bases between. Germline CDR1 reads LNHDA; CDR2 reads SQIVND (reference sequence). CDR3 amino acids: CASSIGGHRGNLAKNIQYF. The CDR3 DNA sequence: TGTGCCAGTAGTATCGGGGGGCACAGGGGAAATTTGGCCAAAAACATTCAGTACTTC.

This clonotype has more than one count but fewer than ten. This chain joins TRBV27 and TRBJ1-2; D is unclear. V gave up 3 bases and J gave up 7 bases, with 15 bases separating them. The CDR3 length is 14 residues. CDR1 is MNHEY, CDR2 SMNVEV, per germline (reference sequence). The DNA for the CDR3 is TGTGCCAGCAGTTTCGTGGGTCTTCGTGGTGGCTACACCTTC. It specifies CASSFVGLRGGYTF.

This clonotype was picked up a small number of times. The chain has TRBV14 and TRBJ1-6; 9 positions match TRBD1. V lost 4 bases, J lost 7 bases, and 8 bases stayed unmatched. The CDR3 has 16 residues. Per germline, CDR1 SGHDN and CDR2 FVKESK. CDR3 loop: CASSPRGQGWNSPLHF. In nucleotides, the CDR3 is TGTGCCAGCAGCCCGCGTGGACAGGGGTGGAATTCACCCCTCCACTTT. The entire variable domain, with the rest obtained from reference TRBV14 and TRBJ1-6, is as follows: EAGVTQFPSHSVIEKGQTVTLRCDPISGHDNLYWYRRVMGKEIKFLLHFVKESKQDESGMPNNRFLAERTGGTYSTLKVQPAELEDSGVYFCASSPRGQGWNSPLHFGNGTRLTVT.

There are many counts of this clonotype. The J gene is TRBJ2-5, the V gene TRBV2; D remains ambiguous. The CDR3 runs 13 residues. Germline CDR1 is SNHLY and CDR2 is FYNNEI. Deletions cut 4 bases from V and 2 bases from J, with 8 bases between. As DNA, the CDR3 is TGTGCCAGCAGTGTCAGCGTTCAAGAGACCCAGTACTTC. The encoded protein is CASSVSVQETQYF.

This clonotype was seen at least ten times. The rearrangement joins TRBV5-1 to TRBJ2-7; 11 nucleotides agree with TRBD2. The V gene's germline CDR1 is SGHRS and CDR2 YFSETQ. Trimming removed 1 base from V and 3 bases from J; junction bases left unmatched: 6. This CDR3 contains 16 residues. In nucleotides, the CDR3 is TGCGCCAGCAGCTTGTGGTTTCTAGCGGGAGGCTACGAGCAGTACTTC. Translating it yields CASSLWFLAGGYEQYF.

This clonotype appeared many times. The V call is TRBV12-3 or TRBV12-4, the J call TRBJ1-5; 7 nucleotides agree with TRBD1. V lost 5 bases, J lost 12 bases, and 10 bases stayed unmatched. The CDR3 contains 13 residues. The CDR3 loop reads CASSPSPRDSQHF. The CDR3 coding sequence is TGTGCCAGCAGTCCTTCGCCCAGGGACAGCCAGCATTTT.

This clonotype was observed many times. CDR3 sequence (DNA): TGCGCCAGCAGGACGGTAGCGGGACTGGCCGGGGAGCTGTTTTTT. It encodes CASRTVAGLAGELFF. The chain has TRBV5-1 and TRBJ2-2; 8 bases are shared with TRBD2. Germline CDR1 reads SGHRS; CDR2 reads YFSETQ. J was trimmed by 6 bases and V by 5 bases; bases with no gene match: 9. This CDR3 is built from 15 residues.

The rearrangement links TRBV2 to TRBJ2-1, with D unclear. CDR3 length equals 15 residues. V was trimmed by 1 base and J by 4 bases, leaving 11 bases between them. CDR1 and CDR2 from the germline V gene are SNHLY and FYNNEI. The CDR3 nucleotides are TGTGCCAGCAGTGAAGGGGGTATGGGTTACAATGAGCAGTTCTTC. This codes for CASSEGGMGYNEQFF.

This clonotype has a count of ten or more. J is TRBJ1-6 and V is TRBV11-1; TRBD1 is a possible D gene (5 bases). This CDR3 has 15 amino acids. The germline V gene has CDR1 SGHAT and CDR2 FQDESV (reference sequence). Trimming took 4 bases from V and 5 from J, leaving 12 bases between them. CDR3 region: CASSSGGRHNSPLHF. The CDR3 region has the DNA TGTGCCAGCAGCTCTGGGGGTCGGCATAATTCACCCCTCCACTTT.

The V gene is TRBV7-8, the J gene TRBJ1-2, with TRBD1 matching 7 bases. Unmatched junction bases numbered 10, after V lost 1 base and J lost 5 bases. This CDR3 has 16 residues. The germline CDR1 and CDR2 sequences are SGHVS and FQNEAQ. The CDR3 DNA reads as TGTGCCAGCAGCTTAGTGACAGGGCCCCTGGGATATGGCTACACCTTC. Encoded protein: CASSLVTGPLGYGYTF.

This clonotype was counted once. The V call is TRBV28, the J call TRBJ2-7, with 11 bases aligning to TRBD2. CDR3 length: 16 amino acids. V trimming: 2 bases; J trimming: 1 base; junction bases outside the gene matches: 4. CDR1 is MDHEN, CDR2 SYDVKM, per germline. CDR3 DNA sequence: TGTGCCAGCAGTTTACTAGCGGGAGGAAAATCCTACGAGCAGTACTTC. Encoded protein: CASSLLAGGKSYEQYF. The full variable domain, with the rest looked up from reference TRBV28 and TRBJ2-7, is DVKVTQSSRYLVKRTGEKVFLECVQDMDHENMFWYRQDPGLGLRLIYFSYDVKMKEKGDIPEGYSVSREKKERFSLILESASTNQTSMYLCASSLLAGGKSYEQYFGPGTRLTVT.

This clonotype came up many times. The chain couples TRBV25-1 to TRBJ1-1; 8 positions agree with TRBD1. The CDR3 totals 21 residues. In germline, CDR1 is MGHDK, CDR2 SYGVNS. After removal of 4 bases from V and 5 bases from J, the junction contained 27 bases not matched to a gene. The CDR3: CASSVQNPGRSAMDRVTEAFF. CDR3 coding DNA: TGTGCCAGCAGTGTACAAAACCCAGGACGGAGCGCCATGGACAGGGTTACTGAAGCTTTCTTT. Using reference TRBV25-1 and TRBJ1-1 for the parts outside the CDR3, the full variable domain is EADIYQTPRYLVIGTGKKITLECSQTMGHDKMYWYQQDPGMELHLIHYSYGVNSTEKGDLSSESTVSRIRTEHFPLTLESARPSHTSQYLCASSVQNPGRSAMDRVTEAFFGQGTRLTVV.

Many counts were recorded for this clonotype. The chain joins TRBV3-1 to TRBJ2-4, with D possibly TRBD1 on 5 matching bases. The germline V and J ends were trimmed by 0 bases and 4 bases, with 13 bases remaining between them. CDR3 size: 16 residues. Per the germline V gene, CDR1 is LGHDT and CDR2 is YNNKEL (reference sequence). The CDR3 loop reads CASSQELTGRKNIQYF. As DNA, the CDR3 is TGTGCCAGCAGCCAAGAGCTCACAGGACGGAAAAACATTCAGTACTTC.

This clonotype was picked up many times. This chain links TRBV12-3 or TRBV12-4 with TRBJ1-6, with TRBD1 matching 7 bases. This CDR3 comprises 15 residues. With 5 bases clipped from V and 7 bases from J, the junction kept 8 bases outside the gene matches. The CDR3 region is CASSPRTGGNSPLHF. CDR3 sequence (DNA): TGTGCCAGCAGTCCCCGGACAGGAGGAAATTCACCCCTCCACTTT.

This chain links TRBV6-9 with TRBJ1-6; no definite D call. Germline V lookup: CDR1 MNHGY, CDR2 SVAAGI. The CDR3 covers 13 residues. Trimming cost V 3 bases and J 7 bases, with 7 bases left between them. The CDR3 loop reads CASSYDPNSPLHF. CDR3 sequence (DNA): TGTGCCAGCAGTTACGACCCAAATTCACCCCTCCACTTT.

This clonotype was counted many times. The genes are TRBV30 and TRBJ1-2; D gene ambiguous. V lost 1 base and J 2 bases, leaving 14 bases between the germline ends. CDR1 GTSNPN and CDR2 SVGIG come from the germline V gene (reference sequence). The CDR3 runs 15 residues. The CDR3 nucleotides are TGTGCCTGGAGTGAAGTACTGTCACCCAACTATGGCTACACCTTC. Its protein is CAWSEVLSPNYGYTF.

This clonotype has at least ten counts. The chain carries TRBV27 and TRBJ2-2; 11 positions match TRBD2. Trimming removed 3 bases from V and 4 bases from J; junction bases left unmatched: 7. The CDR3 length is 17 residues. CDR1 is MNHEY and CDR2 is SMNVEV in the germline V gene (reference sequence). The CDR3 sequence is CASSLLAGGSGTGELFF. Here the CDR3 DNA reads TGTGCCAGCAGTTTGTTAGCGGGAGGGTCTGGCACCGGGGAGCTGTTTTTT.

The table lists this clonotype with many counts. The chain carries TRBV12-3 or TRBV12-4 and TRBJ2-5; D call uncertain. V was clipped by 3 bases and J by 5 bases, with 10 bases between them. The length of the CDR3 is 13 residues. The CDR3 DNA sequence: TGTGCCAGCAGTTTTCGCCTCCCGGAGACCCAGTACTTC. Its translation: CASSFRLPETQYF.